Sequencing of this T cell receptor (beta chain) was carried out in a study of blood T cell repertoires in COVID-19. Study summary: The United States, Italy and Spain supplied acute and convalescent COVID-19 samples. Nucleic acid was either cDNA or gDNA, and it came from T cells, B-cell-depleted T cells, or PBMCs.

Using immunoSEQ multiplex PCR, the repertoire was profiled, and TCRdb retains in-frame clones only, with some absent. The table includes around 81,000 clones, roughly 88% detected once. Germline lookup yields CDR1 SGHVS and CDR2 FQNEAQ. The CDR3 runs to 18 residues. Unmatched junction bases numbered 7, after V lost 0 bases and J lost 0 bases. V usage is TRBV7-8 and J usage is TRBJ2-4; 8 positions match TRBD1. The sample taken for sequencing was peripheral blood. This clonotype was sampled from a woman of 80 years or more with acute or convalescent COVID-19. This chain's CDR3 is CASSLAMTGEVAKNIQYF. CDR3 nucleotides: TGTGCCAGCAGCTTAGCGATGACAGGGGAAGTAGCCAAAAACATTCAGTACTTC. Combining the CDR3 with reference TRBV7-8 and TRBJ2-4 gives the whole variable domain GAGVSQSPRYKVAKRGQDVALRCDPISGHVSLFWYQQALGQGPEFLTYFQNEAQLDKSGLPSDRFFAERPEGSVSTLKIQRTQQEDSAVYLCASSLAMTGEVAKNIQYFGAGTRLSVL.